These T cell receptor beta chains were read from a single sample in a study of monozygotic twins with inflammatory bowel disease. TCRdb re-called the 5' RACE reads and shows each CDR3 protein once, DNA omitted. This sample contains around 220,000 distinct CDR3 sequences. The sequenced material came from blood. The receptors were gathered from a human donor with ulcerative colitis or Crohn's disease, or a healthy co-twin of an affected twin (not recorded which). The CDR3 runs from the conserved cysteine through the conserved F or W.

j_gene,v_gene,CDR3aa
TRBJ2-5,TRBV20-1,CSAIWDRHQETQYF
TRBJ2-7,TRBV7-2,CASSLGGPSYEQYF
TRBJ1-1,TRBV6-1,CASTPDRSNTEAFF
TRBJ1-5,TRBV3-1,CASSQVGGTGDNQPQHF
TRBJ2-5,TRBV7-2,CASKGPGEQGKETQYF
TRBJ1-5,TRBV7-9,CASSLGFRGSNQPQHF
TRBJ1-1,TRBV20-1,CSSSRGNTEAFF
TRBJ1-4,TRBV30,CAWSVGQTNEKLFF
TRBJ2-7,TRBV28,CASSPGTGNYEQYF
TRBJ2-7,TRBV28,CASSPIAGVAYF
TRBJ2-2,TRBV20-1,CSASPGAAGELFF
TRBJ2-3,TRBV27,CASSIGLATDTQYF
TRBJ2-3,TRBV5-1,CASGRRDYTDTQYF
TRBJ1-1,TRBV6-5,CASIGDLNTEAFF
TRBJ2-5,TRBV7-2,CASSLAPRPEETQYF
TRBJ2-1,TRBV9,CASSPQVGVTSYNEQFF
TRBJ2-1,TRBV6-5,CASSYGPPSSYNEQFF
TRBJ2-1,TRBV5-1,CASAFEGRLNEQFF
TRBJ2-1,TRBV28,CASSVGGLSPDEQFF
TRBJ1-2,TRBV24-1,CATSAGINYGYTF
TRBJ1-4,TRBV6-1,CASKRPGFDEKLFF
TRBJ2-7,TRBV3-1,CASSQVGIYEQYF
TRBJ1-1,TRBV25-1,CASRRQGAGTEAFF
TRBJ2-5,TRBV12-3/TRBV12-4,CASRGGRREQETQYF
TRBJ2-1,TRBV14,CASSQVFAGISYNEQFF
TRBJ2-1,TRBV7-2,CASSFERGLYNEQFF
TRBJ1-6,TRBV3-1,CASSGGQGSSPLHF
TRBJ2-5,TRBV20-1,CSARDPLTGEITEETQYF
TRBJ2-1,TRBV5-1,CASSPYTSANEQFF
TRBJ2-3,TRBV5-1,CASSLGGAVEDTQYF
TRBJ2-3,TRBV11-1,CASSSGGTSGRMSPDTQYF
TRBJ2-3,TRBV30,CAWSVPTATQYF
TRBJ1-3,TRBV5-4,CASSRQTGGSGNTIYF
TRBJ2-5,TRBV19,CASGQGANQETQYF
TRBJ2-2,TRBV7-2,CASSLKSMSGISGELFF
TRBJ2-5,TRBV12-3/TRBV12-4,CASGRGRMDRQETQYF
TRBJ2-2,TRBV19,CASSTSGEVNGELFF
TRBJ2-3,TRBV18,CASSPTSGDTDTQYF
TRBJ2-2,TRBV19,CASRSGHPSTGELFF
TRBJ1-4,TRBV7-8,CASSLEEGRNEKLFF
TRBJ2-3,TRBV10-3,CATGQSTDTQYF
TRBJ1-1,TRBV29-1,CSVDPGRNTEAFF
TRBJ1-2,TRBV27,CASSFRRTGKGYTF
TRBJ2-7,TRBV20-1,CSAHLLRGVAAYEQYF
TRBJ2-6,TRBV5-1,CASRSGRDSPSGANVLTF